This TCR beta chain appears in the sequencing data of a study of post-analysis software for immune sequencing data. Points from the study as a whole: F measure clustering grouped samples strongly by preparation batch. A handful of TRBV segments were significantly more frequent in patients than in controls. TRBV5-6, TRBV5-1 and TRBV20-1 were among these segments.

cDNA libraries for TCR beta contained unique molecular identifiers. Using its own MiXCR run on the PCR reads, TCRdb lists one record per CDR3 protein. The data show fewer than 850,000 distinct CDR3 sequences, just under 30% seen once. The length of the CDR3 is 15 residues. Germline lookup yields CDR1 MNHEY and CDR2 SMNVEV (reference sequence). This clonotype was seen a few times. Its specificity is not known. Germline and junction disagree at one end, which may indicate a read error. The sequenced sample was blood. This sequence originates from a girl aged 5 to 17 with multiple sclerosis. The chain uses TRBV27 and TRBJ2-7; 7 positions agree with TRBD2. CDR3 bases: TGTGCCAGTAAGCCCTTGGGACTAAACTCCTACAAGCAGTACTTC. Protein: CASKPLGLNSYKQYF.